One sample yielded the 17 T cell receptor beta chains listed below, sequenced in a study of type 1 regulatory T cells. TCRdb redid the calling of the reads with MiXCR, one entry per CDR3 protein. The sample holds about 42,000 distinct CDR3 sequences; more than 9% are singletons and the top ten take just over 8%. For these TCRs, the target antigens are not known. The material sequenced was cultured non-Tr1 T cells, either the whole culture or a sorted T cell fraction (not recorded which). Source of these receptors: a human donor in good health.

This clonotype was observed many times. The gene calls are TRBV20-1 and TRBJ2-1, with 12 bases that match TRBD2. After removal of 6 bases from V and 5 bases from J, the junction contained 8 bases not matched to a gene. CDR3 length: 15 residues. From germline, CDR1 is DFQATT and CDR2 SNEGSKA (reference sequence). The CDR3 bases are TGCAGTGCGGAGAAGGCTAGCGGGAGGGACAATGAGCAGTTCTTC. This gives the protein CSAEKASGRDNEQFF.

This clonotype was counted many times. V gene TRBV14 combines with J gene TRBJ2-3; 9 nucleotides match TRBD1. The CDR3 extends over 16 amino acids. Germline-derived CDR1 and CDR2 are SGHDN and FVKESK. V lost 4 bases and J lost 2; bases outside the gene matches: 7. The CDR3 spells CASSPGQGQITDTQYF. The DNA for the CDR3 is TGTGCCAGCAGCCCGGGACAGGGCCAGATCACAGATACGCAGTATTTT.

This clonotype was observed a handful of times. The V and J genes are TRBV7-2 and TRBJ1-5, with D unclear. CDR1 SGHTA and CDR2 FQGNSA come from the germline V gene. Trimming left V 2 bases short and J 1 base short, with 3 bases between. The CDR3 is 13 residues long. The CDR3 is CASSLISNQPQHF. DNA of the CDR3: TGTGCCAGCAGCTTAATCAGCAATCAGCCCCAGCATTTT.

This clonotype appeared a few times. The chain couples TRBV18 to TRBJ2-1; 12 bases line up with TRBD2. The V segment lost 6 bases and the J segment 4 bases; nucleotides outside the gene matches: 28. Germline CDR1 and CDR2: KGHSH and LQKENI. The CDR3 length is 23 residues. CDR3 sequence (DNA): TGTGCCAGCTCTCTCCTGGCTAGCGGGAGGGCCTCTTATCGACTCAGAAATTACAATGAGCAGTTCTTC. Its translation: CASSLLASGRASYRLRNYNEQFF.

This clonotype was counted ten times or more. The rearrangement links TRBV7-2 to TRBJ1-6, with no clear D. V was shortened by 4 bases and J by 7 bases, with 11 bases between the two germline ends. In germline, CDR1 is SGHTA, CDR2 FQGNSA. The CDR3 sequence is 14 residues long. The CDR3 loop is CASSSGVSNSPLHF. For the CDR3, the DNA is TGTGCCAGCAGCTCCGGTGTGTCCAATTCACCCCTCCACTTT.

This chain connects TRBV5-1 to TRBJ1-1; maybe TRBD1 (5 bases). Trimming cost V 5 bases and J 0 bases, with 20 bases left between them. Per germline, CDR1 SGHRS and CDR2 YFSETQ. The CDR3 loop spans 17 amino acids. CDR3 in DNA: TGCGCCAGCAGGCCCCACCGCCCCGGGGCCTTGAACACTGAAGCTTTCTTT. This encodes CASRPHRPGALNTEAFF.

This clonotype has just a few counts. The CDR3 DNA sequence: TGTGCCATCAGTGCTGGGGACGCCTACGAGCAGTACTTC. Its translation is CAISAGDAYEQYF. J is TRBJ2-7 and V is TRBV10-3, with D perhaps assigned TRBD1 or TRBD2 (5 bases each). V dropped 4 bases and J dropped 2 bases, with 9 bases sitting between them. The CDR3 totals 13 residues. Germline V CDR1 and CDR2: ENHRY, SYGVKD.

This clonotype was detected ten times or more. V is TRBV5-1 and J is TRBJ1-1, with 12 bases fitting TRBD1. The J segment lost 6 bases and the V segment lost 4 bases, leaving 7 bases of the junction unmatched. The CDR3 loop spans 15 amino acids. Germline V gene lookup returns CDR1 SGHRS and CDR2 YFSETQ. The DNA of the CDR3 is TGCGCCAGCAGCCGGGACAGGGGGCTGGGGCCTGAAGCTTTCTTT. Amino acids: CASSRDRGLGPEAFF. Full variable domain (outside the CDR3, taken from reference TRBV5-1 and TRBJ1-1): KAGVTQTPRYLIKTRGQQVTLSCSPISGHRSVSWYQQTPGQGLQFLFEYFSETQRNKGNFPGRFSGRQFSNSRSEMNVSTLELGDSALYLCASSRDRGLGPEAFFGQGTRLTVV.

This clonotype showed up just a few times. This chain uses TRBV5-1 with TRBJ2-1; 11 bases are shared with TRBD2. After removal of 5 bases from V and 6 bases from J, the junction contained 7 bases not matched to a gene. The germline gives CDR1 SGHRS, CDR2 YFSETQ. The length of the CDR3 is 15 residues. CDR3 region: CASSFSGRGGNEQFF. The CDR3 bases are TGCGCCAGCAGTTTTAGCGGGAGGGGGGGCAATGAGCAGTTCTTC.

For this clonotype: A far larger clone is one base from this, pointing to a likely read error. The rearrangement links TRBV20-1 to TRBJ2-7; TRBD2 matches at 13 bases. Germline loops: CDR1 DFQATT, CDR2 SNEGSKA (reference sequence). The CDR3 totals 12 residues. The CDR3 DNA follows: TGCAGGGGGACTAGCGGGGTCAATGAGCAGTACTTC. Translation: CRGTSGVNEQYF.

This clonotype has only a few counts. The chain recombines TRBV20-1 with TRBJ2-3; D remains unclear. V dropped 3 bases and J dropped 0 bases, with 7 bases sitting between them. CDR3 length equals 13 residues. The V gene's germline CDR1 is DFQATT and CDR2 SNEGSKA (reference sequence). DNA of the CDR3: TGCAGTGCTAGTTACTCGAGCACAGATACGCAGTATTTT. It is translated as CSASYSSTDTQYF.

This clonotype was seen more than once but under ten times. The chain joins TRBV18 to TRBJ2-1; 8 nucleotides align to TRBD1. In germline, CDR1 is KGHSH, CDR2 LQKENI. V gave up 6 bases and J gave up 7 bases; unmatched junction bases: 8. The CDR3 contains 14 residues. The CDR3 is CASSPGQGRNEQFF. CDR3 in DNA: TGTGCCAGCTCCCCAGGACAGGGTAGAAATGAGCAGTTCTTC. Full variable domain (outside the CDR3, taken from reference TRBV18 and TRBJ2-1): NAGVMQNPRHLVRRRGQEARLRCSPMKGHSHVYWYRQLPEEGLKFMVYLQKENIIDESGMPKERFSAEFPKEGPSILRIQQVVRGDSAAYFCASSPGQGRNEQFFGPGTRLTVL.

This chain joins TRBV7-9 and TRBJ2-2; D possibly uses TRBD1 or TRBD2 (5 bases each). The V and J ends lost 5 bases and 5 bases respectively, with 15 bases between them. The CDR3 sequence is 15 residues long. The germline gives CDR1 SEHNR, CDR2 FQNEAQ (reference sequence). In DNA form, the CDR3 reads TGTGCCAGCAGCCCAGGGACCTGGGGGACCGGGGAGCTGTTTTTT. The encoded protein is CASSPGTWGTGELFF.

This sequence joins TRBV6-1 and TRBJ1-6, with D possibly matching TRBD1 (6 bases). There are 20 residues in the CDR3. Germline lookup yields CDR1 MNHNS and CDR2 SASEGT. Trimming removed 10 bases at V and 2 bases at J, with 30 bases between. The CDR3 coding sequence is TGTGCCACCAAGCCCAGGACAGCCTATAATTCACCGGCCTATAATTCACCCCTCCACTTT. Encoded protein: CATKPRTAYNSPAYNSPLHF.

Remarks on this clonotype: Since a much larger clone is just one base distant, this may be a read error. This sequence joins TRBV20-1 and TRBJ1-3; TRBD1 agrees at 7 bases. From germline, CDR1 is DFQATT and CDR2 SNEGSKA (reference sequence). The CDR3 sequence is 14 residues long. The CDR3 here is CSAGGTVSGNTTYF. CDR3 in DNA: TGCAGTGCTGGCGGGACAGTCTCTGGAAACACCACATATTTT.

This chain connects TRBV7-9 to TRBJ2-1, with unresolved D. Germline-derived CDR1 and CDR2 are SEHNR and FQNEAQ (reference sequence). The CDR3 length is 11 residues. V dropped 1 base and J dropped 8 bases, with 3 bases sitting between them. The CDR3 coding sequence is TGTGCCAGCAGCTTAGTGTATGAGCAGTTCTTC. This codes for CASSLVYEQFF.

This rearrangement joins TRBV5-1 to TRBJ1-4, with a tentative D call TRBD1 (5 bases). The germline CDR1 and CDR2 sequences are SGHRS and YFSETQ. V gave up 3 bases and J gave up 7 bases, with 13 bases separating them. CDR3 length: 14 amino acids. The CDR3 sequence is CASSSGAGGEKLFF. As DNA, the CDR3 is TGCGCCAGCAGCTCCGGGGCCGGGGGTGAAAAACTGTTTTTT.